The rows below give T cell receptor beta chains drawn from one sample of a study of OX40 agonist ivuxolimab in advanced cancers. Some clones are missing from TCRdb's copy, which holds only in-frame ones; the method was immunoSEQ multiplex PCR. The data hold about 48,000 clones, with around 80% observed a single time. The sequencing here drew on CD4+ or CD8+ T cells sorted from blood, taken in a trial of the OX40 agonist ivuxolimab. Receptors originate from an adult with an advanced solid tumor such as melanoma, head and neck, liver or kidney cancer. Each CDR3 is given with its conserved first and last residue. A D gene is named only where the DNA matches it firmly. Not every row has a clone size; where given, it reads once, few, many or a size class.

D: TRBD2
J: TRBJ2-1
size: NA
V: TRBV6-5
CDR3: CASSYKGLVGNEQFF
DNA: TGTGCCAGCAGTTACAAGGGACTAGTAGGGAATGAGCAGTTCTTC

D: NA
J: TRBJ2-1
size: NA
V: TRBV7-3
CDR3: CASSRLESYNEQFF
DNA: TGTGCCAGCAGCCGCCTAGAATCCTACAATGAGCAGTTCTTC

D: TRBD2
J: TRBJ2-5
size: NA
V: TRBV7-7
CDR3: CASSTSGEETQYF
DNA: TGTGCTAGCAGCACTAGCGGGGAGGAGACCCAGTACTTC

D: TRBD1
J: TRBJ1-1
size: once
V: TRBV5-1
CDR3: CASSPEQGRNTEAFF
DNA: TGCGCCAGCAGCCCGGAACAGGGGAGGAACACTGAAGCTTTCTTT

D: NA
J: TRBJ2-3
size: once
V: TRBV6-5
CDR3: CASRWGISTDTQYF
DNA: TGTGCCAGCAGGTGGGGGATCAGCACAGATACGCAGTATTTT

D: NA
J: TRBJ1-3
size: NA
V: TRBV5-5
CDR3: CASSLTTFSGNTIYF
DNA: TGTGCCAGCAGCTTGACGACGTTCTCTGGAAACACCATATATTTT

D: NA
J: TRBJ1-6
size: NA
V: TRBV5-1
CDR3: CASSLFQAFNSPLHF
DNA: TGCGCCAGCAGCTTGTTTCAGGCGTTTAATTCACCCCTCCACTTT

D: TRBD1
J: TRBJ2-7
size: NA
V: TRBV6-6
CDR3: CASNRQGAPYEQYF
DNA: TGTGCCAGTAACCGACAGGGGGCCCCCTACGAGCAGTACTTC

D: TRBD1
J: TRBJ2-5
size: NA
V: TRBV29-1
CDR3: CSVTPASPTGEETQYF
DNA: TGCAGCGTCACACCCGCGTCCCCGACAGGGGAAGAGACCCAGTACTTC

D: NA
J: TRBJ1-2
size: NA
V: TRBV6-5
CDR3: CASSSKTEVYGYTF
DNA: TGTGCCAGCAGTTCTAAGACCGAGGTCTATGGCTACACCTTC

D: TRBD1
J: TRBJ1-6
size: few
V: TRBV6-6
CDR3: CASIKTGEGPLHF
DNA: TGTGCCAGCATAAAGACAGGGGAGGGACCCCTCCACTTT

D: NA
J: TRBJ1-4
size: NA
V: TRBV15
CDR3: CATSGDLGEKLFF
DNA: TGTGCCACCAGCGGAGATCTTGGGGAAAAACTGTTTTTT

D: NA
J: TRBJ1-2
size: NA
V: TRBV4-1
CDR3: CASSQARGGDNYGYTF
DNA: TGCGCCAGCAGCCAAGCCCGCGGCGGGGATAACTATGGCTACACCTTC

D: NA
J: TRBJ1-6
size: NA
V: TRBV30
CDR3: CAWNSLNSPLHF
DNA: TGTGCCTGGAATTCCCTTAATTCACCCCTCCACTTT

D: NA
J: TRBJ2-7
size: NA
V: TRBV7-2
CDR3: CASSLGPGSPGEQYF
DNA: TGTGCCAGCAGCCTAGGTCCCGGGTCACCAGGCGAGCAGTACTTC

D: NA
J: TRBJ2-7
size: NA
V: TRBV5-6
CDR3: CASSYGGSSREQYF
DNA: TGTGCCAGCAGCTATGGAGGGTCGTCTCGGGAGCAGTACTTC

D: NA
J: TRBJ1-6
size: NA
V: TRBV5-4
CDR3: CASSLNTRNSPLHF
DNA: TGTGCCAGCAGCTTGAACACCCGTAATTCACCCCTCCACTTT

D: TRBD1
J: TRBJ1-3
size: NA
V: TRBV14
CDR3: CASSYLRDSLGGNTIYF
DNA: TGTGCCAGCAGCTACCTCCGGGACAGCCTAGGAGGAAACACCATATATTTT

D: TRBD1
J: TRBJ1-5
size: once
V: TRBV18
CDR3: CASSTTGGQPQHF
DNA: TGTGCCAGCTCAACTACAGGGGGACAGCCCCAGCATTTT

D: NA
J: TRBJ2-6
size: NA
V: TRBV7-2
CDR3: CASSLQAPRIGANVLTF
DNA: TGTGCCAGCAGCCTTCAGGCCCCGCGGATTGGGGCCAACGTCCTGACTTTC

D: NA
J: TRBJ2-5
size: once
V: TRBV11-2
CDR3: CASSSLLGETQYF
DNA: TGTGCCAGCAGTTCACTTCTCGGGGAGACCCAGTACTTC

D: TRBD2
J: TRBJ2-7
size: NA
V: TRBV6-5
CDR3: CASSYSTGGASYEQYF
DNA: TGTGCCAGCAGTTACTCAACCGGGGGGGCCTCCTACGAGCAGTACTTC

D: NA
J: TRBJ1-6
size: few
V: TRBV9
CDR3: CASSVGPDRGSPLHF
DNA: TGTGCCAGCAGCGTCGGACCGGATAGGGGTTCACCCCTCCACTTT

D: NA
J: TRBJ1-2
size: once
V: TRBV4-3
CDR3: CASSQEPRRARVNNYGYTF
DNA: TGCGCCAGCAGCCAAGAACCCCGGAGGGCGAGAGTTAATAACTATGGCTACACCTTC

D: NA
J: TRBJ1-1
size: NA
V: TRBV29-1
CDR3: CSVYDFGGVNTEAFF
DNA: TGCAGCGTTTACGACTTCGGCGGGGTGAACACTGAAGCTTTCTTT

D: NA
J: TRBJ2-7
size: NA
V: TRBV4-3
CDR3: CASSSDYSLRVYEQYF
DNA: TGCGCCAGCAGCTCTGACTACTCACTAAGAGTATACGAGCAGTACTTC

D: NA
J: TRBJ2-7
size: once
V: TRBV13
CDR3: CASSLVDLREQYF
DNA: TGTGCCAGCAGCTTAGTGGACCTCAGGGAGCAGTACTTC

D: NA
J: TRBJ2-6
size: NA
V: TRBV7-2
CDR3: CASSAQGGVIYSGANVLTF
DNA: TGTGCCAGCAGCGCACAGGGCGGGGTCATCTACTCTGGGGCCAACGTCCTGACTTTC

D: NA
J: TRBJ1-1
size: NA
V: TRBV2
CDR3: CASSDEGNTEAFF
DNA: TGTGCCAGCAGTGATGAGGGGAACACTGAAGCTTTCTTT

D: NA
J: TRBJ2-1
size: NA
V: TRBV7-9
CDR3: CASSTRDSYNEQFF
DNA: TGTGCCAGCAGCACCCGGGACTCTTACAATGAGCAGTTCTTC

D: NA
J: TRBJ2-3
size: NA
V: TRBV7-9
CDR3: CASSLVSVRGTDTQYF
DNA: TGTGCCAGCAGCTTAGTGTCTGTGCGGGGCACAGATACGCAGTATTTT

D: NA
J: TRBJ1-5
size: NA
V: TRBV21-1
CDR3: CASSKVEQYPYSNQPQHF
DNA: TGTGCCAGCAGCAAAGTAGAGCAGTATCCCTATAGCAATCAGCCCCAGCATTTT

D: TRBD1
J: TRBJ2-7
size: few
V: TRBV7-9
CDR3: CASSSGQGALEQYF
DNA: TGTGCCAGCAGCTCGGGACAGGGGGCTCTCGAGCAGTACTTC

D: TRBD2
J: TRBJ2-7
size: NA
V: TRBV7-2
CDR3: CASRLAGSSYEQYF
DNA: TGTGCCAGCAGACTAGCGGGGAGCTCCTACGAGCAGTACTTC

D: TRBD1
J: TRBJ2-5
size: NA
V: TRBV2
CDR3: CASSQGAVGETQYF
DNA: TGTGCCAGCAGTCAGGGGGCTGTGGGAGAGACCCAGTACTTC

D: NA
J: TRBJ1-4
size: NA
V: TRBV7-9
CDR3: CASSLGGGNEKLFF
DNA: TGTGCCAGCAGCCTGGGCGGGGGAAATGAAAAACTGTTTTTT